The 9 T cell receptor beta chains given below trace back to one sample, sequenced in a study of T cells after yellow fever vaccination. TCRdb processed the 5' RACE reads anew with MiXCR; each CDR3 protein has one entry. The table shows around 400,000 distinct CDR3 sequences, with approximately 10% occurring only once. This sample comprised PBMCs, obtained on the day of the first yellow fever vaccination. These receptors all come from a man in his late teens or twenties who received the YFV17D yellow fever vaccine.

This clonotype was counted between two and nine times. The gene calls are TRBV11-1 and TRBJ2-3; possible D gene TRBD2, 6 bases. Between the trimmed V and J ends, which lost 4 bases and 0 bases, there was a span of 20 bases. The germline gives CDR1 SGHAT, CDR2 FQDESV (reference sequence). The length of the CDR3 is 18 residues. The CDR3 coding sequence is TGTGCCAGCAGCTCCGGGGGACTCCGATCAACTAGCACAGATACGCAGTATTTT. It translates to CASSSGGLRSTSTDTQYF.

V gene TRBV6-5 combines with J gene TRBJ2-7, with D hard to call. Germline loops: CDR1 MNHEY, CDR2 SVGAGI. V was shortened by 0 bases and J by 2 bases, with 17 bases between the two germline ends. This CDR3 has 17 amino acids. DNA of the CDR3: TGTGCCAGCAGTTACTCGGGTAGGCAAAGCATCCCCTACGAGCAGTACTTC. Translating it yields CASSYSGRQSIPYEQYF.

The chain uses TRBV6-1 and TRBJ2-5; D perhaps matches TRBD1 (6 bases). CDR3 length: 13 amino acids. Germline loops: CDR1 MNHNS, CDR2 SASEGT. V was clipped by 4 bases and J by 3 bases, with 9 bases between them. The CDR3 is CASSVDSKETQYF. CDR3 coding DNA: TGTGCCAGCAGTGTGGACAGCAAAGAGACCCAGTACTTC.

The CDR3 bases are TGTGCCAGCAGCCCCCGGGGAGGTACCTACTCTGGGGCCAACGTCCTGACTTTC. This gives the protein CASSPRGGTYSGANVLTF. This chain connects TRBV11-2 to TRBJ2-6, with a weak D call TRBD2 (6 bases). Trimming cost V 5 bases and J 0 bases, with 17 bases left between them. The CDR3 is 18 residues long. Germline CDR1 and CDR2: SGHAT and FQNNGV.

This clonotype was recorded a few times. V usage is TRBV7-3 and J usage is TRBJ2-2; D gene unclear. The CDR3 has 15 residues. The V gene lost 2 bases and the J gene lost 3 bases, with 10 bases spanning the gap. Germline-derived CDR1 and CDR2 are SGHTA and FQGTGA. Here the CDR3 DNA reads TGTGCCAGCAGCTTATCCAGCGAGGACACCGGGGAGCTGTTTTTT. Amino acids: CASSLSSEDTGELFF.

This clonotype came up a few times. The gene calls are TRBV4-3 and TRBJ2-3; D uncertain. Per the germline V gene, CDR1 is LGHNA and CDR2 is YSLEER. This CDR3 is 13 amino acids long. Trimming took off 4 bases at V and 6 bases at J, with 11 bases between the two ends. The CDR3 nucleotides are TGCGCCAGCAGCCCCACGCCCCTCGATACGCAGTATTTT. The encoded protein is CASSPTPLDTQYF.

This clonotype was counted between two and nine times. The chain employs TRBV11-1 and TRBJ2-3; a possible D gene is TRBD1 (5 bases). The CDR3 totals 19 residues. The V and J ends lost 3 bases and 1 base respectively, with 23 bases between them. Germline loops: CDR1 SGHAT, CDR2 FQDESV (reference sequence). The CDR3 sequence: CASSFLLEPSTVRTDTQYF. CDR3 nucleotide sequence: TGTGCCAGCAGCTTCCTCCTAGAACCGTCGACAGTCCGCACAGATACGCAGTATTTT.

This clonotype was detected only a few times. The chain joins TRBV5-6 to TRBJ1-5, with D perhaps TRBD1 (5 bases). The ends were cut back, 1 base at V and 7 bases at J, with 18 bases in the middle. The germline V gene encodes CDR1 SGHDT and CDR2 YYEEEE. This CDR3 region has 16 residues. The CDR3 DNA reads TGTGCCAGCAGCTTGTGGCTAGGCAGCGGGGGGCAGCCCCAGCATTTT. Its translation is CASSLWLGSGGQPQHF.

The chain links TRBV5-1 to TRBJ2-5; no firm D call. Per the germline V gene, CDR1 is SGHRS and CDR2 is YFSETQ. V lost 0 bases and J lost 3, with 12 bases in between. This CDR3 comprises 15 residues. The CDR3 spells CASSLEWGYEETQYF. The DNA for the CDR3 is TGCGCCAGCAGCTTGGAGTGGGGTTACGAAGAGACCCAGTACTTC.